This record concerns one TCR beta chain sequence. The data originate from a study of T cells in Graves' hyperthyroidism and ophthalmopathy. About the research overall: Sampling of peripheral blood happened at initial diagnosis, prior to any treatment.

Uncontrolled infection, other autoimmune disease, pregnancy or lactation led to exclusion. CDR3 size: 14 residues. V was pared by 2 bases and J by 4 bases, with 11 bases between. The germline V gene encodes CDR1 SGHNT and CDR2 YENEEA. It was RNA transcripts that yielded the amplified TCR beta CDR3 regions. The study used the HTBI primer set for a first-round RT-PCR of the TCR CDR3. Using its own MiXCR run on the multiplex PCR reads, TCRdb lists one record per CDR3 protein. Among hundreds of thousands of distinct CDR3 sequences listed, approximately 40% were seen once. Material for sequencing was blood. This sequence joins TRBV11-3 and TRBJ1-2, with D unresolved. The receptor comes from a woman aged 40-49 years with Graves' hyperthyroidism. The CDR3 DNA reads TGTGCCAGCAGCTTACAAACAACGGGCTATGGCTACACCTTC. Its translation: CASSLQTTGYGYTF. The variable domain in full, completed from reference TRBV11-3 and TRBJ1-2, reads EAGVVQSPRYKIIEKKQPVAFWCNPISGHNTLYWYLQNLGQGPELLIRYENEEAVDDSQLPKDRFSAERLKGVDSTLKIQPAELGDSAVYLCASSLQTTGYGYTFGSGTRLTVV.